The 23 T cell receptor beta chains listed next were all sequenced from one sample in a study of cytomegalovirus exposure and HLA in healthy donors. TCRdb's table, derived via immunoSEQ multiplex PCR, lists solely in-frame clones and lacks some. Among roughly 140,000 clones listed, approximately 90% were seen once. The sample comprised PBMCs. The receptors originated from a man aged 18-30 years in good health and CMV-seronegative.

This rearrangement joins TRBV6-9 to TRBJ1-5; D is ambiguous. The length of the CDR3 is 15 residues. V was trimmed by 7 bases and J by 0 bases, leaving 13 bases between them. Germline CDR1 MNHGY, CDR2 SVAAGI. CDR3 sequence (DNA): TGTGCCAGCACCGACACTGCGGGTAGCAATCAGCCCCAGCATTTT. Encoded protein: CASTDTAGSNQPQHF.

This rearrangement joins TRBV30 to TRBJ2-2; possibly TRBD1 for D (6 bases). The CDR3 contains 14 residues. Trimming stripped 5 bases from V and 6 bases from J, with 16 bases between. Per germline, CDR1 GTSNPN and CDR2 SVGIG (reference sequence). CDR3 DNA: TGTGCCTGGGGCGAACAGGGATTCTCCGGGGAGCTGTTTTTT. Translation: CAWGEQGFSGELFF.

The chain combines TRBV6-1 with TRBJ2-2; the match to TRBD2 covers 14 bases. Losses at the gene ends were 4 bases for V and 7 bases for J; bases not matched to a gene: 5. CDR1 and CDR2 (germline): MNHNS, SASEGT. There are 16 residues in the CDR3. CDR3 DNA sequence: TGTGCCAGCAGTGGACTAGCGGGAGGGCCGGGCGGGGAGCTGTTTTTT. It translates to CASSGLAGGPGGELFF.

The rearrangement joins TRBV6-5 to TRBJ1-4; tentative D call: TRBD1 (6 bases). Trimming shortened V by 5 bases and J by 3 bases, and 10 bases separated the two germline ends. The CDR3 spans 14 residues. The V gene's germline CDR1 is MNHEY and CDR2 SVGAGI. CDR3 loop: CASSHRAANEKLFF. As DNA, the CDR3 is TGTGCCAGCAGTCACAGGGCAGCTAATGAAAAACTGTTTTTT.

The V gene is TRBV2, the J gene TRBJ2-3; 10 positions match TRBD2. V lost 6 bases, J lost 2 bases, and 5 bases stayed unmatched. CDR3 length equals 15 residues. Per the germline V gene, CDR1 is SNHLY and CDR2 is FYNNEI. The CDR3 sequence is CASSWTSGNTDTQYF. The CDR3 nucleotides read TGTGCCAGCAGCTGGACTAGCGGAAACACAGATACGCAGTATTTT.

The rearrangement joins TRBV5-4 to TRBJ2-7; TRBD1 agrees at 9 bases. V dropped 4 bases and J dropped 4; count of bases not matched to a gene: 12. This CDR3 has 16 residues. CDR1 is SGHNT and CDR2 is YYREEE in the germline V gene (reference sequence). CDR3 protein: CASSHPGTGSRYEQYF. Written as DNA, the CDR3 is TGTGCCAGCAGCCACCCCGGGACAGGGTCAAGGTACGAGCAGTACTTC.

This chain joins TRBV6-6 and TRBJ2-5; 10 bases map to TRBD2. Germline V gene lookup returns CDR1 MNHNY and CDR2 SVGAGI (reference sequence). V was pared by 6 bases and J by 5 bases, with 6 bases of the junction left unmatched. The CDR3 totals 14 residues. The CDR3 DNA reads as TGTGCCAGCAGCCAGGGACTAGCGCCGGAGACCCAGTACTTC. It is translated as CASSQGLAPETQYF.

The chain has TRBV5-5 and TRBJ1-4, with unresolved D. The V and J ends lost 4 bases and 0 bases respectively, with 10 bases between them. Germline CDR1 is SGHKS and CDR2 is YYEKEE (reference sequence). CDR3 length: 15 residues. The CDR3 region is CASSAQVATNEKLFF. The CDR3 DNA reads as TGTGCCAGCAGCGCTCAGGTTGCAACTAATGAAAAACTGTTTTTT.

This chain joins TRBV14 and TRBJ2-3; D might be TRBD2 (6 bases). CDR3 length equals 16 residues. Trimming took off 4 bases at V and 4 bases at J, with 18 bases between the two ends. The germline CDR1 and CDR2 sequences are SGHDN and FVKESK. The CDR3 here is CASSPMGGDSADTQYF. CDR3 nucleotide sequence: TGTGCCAGCAGCCCCATGGGAGGCGACAGTGCAGATACGCAGTATTTT.

The V call is TRBV5-1, the J call TRBJ1-6; 12 bases line up with TRBD1. The V and J ends lost 5 bases and 6 bases, in that order; junction bases with no gene match: 6. Germline V CDR1 and CDR2: SGHRS, YFSETQ. This CDR3 contains 16 residues. The CDR3 reads CASRGTGGAGNSPLHF. Written as DNA, the CDR3 is TGCGCCAGCAGGGGGACAGGGGGCGCGGGTAATTCACCCCTCCACTTT.

The chain links TRBV5-4 to TRBJ2-3, with 9 positions matching TRBD2. V was clipped by 1 base and J by 1 base; unmatched bases: 4. Germline CDR1 is SGHNT and CDR2 is YYREEE (reference sequence). CDR3 length: 16 residues. CDR3 nucleotides: TGTGCCAGCAGCTTGAAGCGGGAGGTGGGCACAGATACGCAGTATTTT. Encoded protein: CASSLKREVGTDTQYF.

The J gene is TRBJ2-5, the V gene TRBV9, with D uncertain. Per the germline V gene, CDR1 is SGDLS and CDR2 is YYNGEE. Trimming pared 4 bases from V and 1 base from J, leaving 17 bases between. This CDR3 contains 16 residues. CDR3 sequence reads: CASSPFKAETQETQYF. CDR3 coding DNA: TGTGCCAGCAGCCCCTTCAAGGCGGAGACCCAAGAGACCCAGTACTTC.

The chain uses TRBV4-2 and TRBJ1-5; weak D call: TRBD1 (5 bases). Germline loops: CDR1 LGHNA, CDR2 YNFKEQ. Trimming removed 0 bases from V and 8 bases from J, with 20 bases in between. The CDR3 spans 17 residues. Written as DNA, the CDR3 is TGTGCCAGCAGCCAAGATCCCCTTAAGGGGAAAGGCAAGCCCCAGCATTTT. It specifies CASSQDPLKGKGKPQHF.

The V call is TRBV9, the J call TRBJ2-4, with D maybe TRBD1 (6 bases). Germline lookup yields CDR1 SGDLS and CDR2 YYNGEE. This CDR3 has 14 amino acids. V was shortened by 3 bases and J by 8 bases, with 15 bases between the two germline ends. CDR3 sequence: CASSAGQWLDIQYF. CDR3 DNA sequence: TGTGCCAGCAGCGCCGGACAGTGGCTTGACATTCAGTACTTC.

The CDR3 region is CAISEFGSPIAYNEQFF. The CDR3 region has the DNA TGTGCCATCAGTGAGTTTGGGAGTCCCATTGCCTACAATGAGCAGTTCTTC. The chain joins TRBV10-3 to TRBJ2-1; D might be TRBD2 (5 bases). V was shortened by 1 base and J by 2 bases, with 15 bases between the two germline ends. The CDR3 loop spans 17 amino acids. Germline CDR1 and CDR2: ENHRY and SYGVKD.

The CDR3 sequence is CASSPWTVRDEKLFF. The CDR3 DNA is TGCGCCAGCAGCCCGTGGACAGTACGAGATGAAAAACTGTTTTTT. The V gene is TRBV5-1, the J gene TRBJ1-4; D might be TRBD1 (6 bases). The V and J ends lost 4 bases and 6 bases respectively, with 16 bases between them. From germline, CDR1 is SGHRS and CDR2 YFSETQ. The CDR3 runs to 15 residues.

The V gene is TRBV5-1, the J gene TRBJ1-6; 10 bases are shared with TRBD1. This CDR3 has 15 amino acids. V dropped 4 bases and J dropped 10; count of bases not matched to a gene: 8. Germline CDR1 SGHRS, CDR2 YFSETQ. The DNA of the CDR3 is TGCGCCAGCAGCGTGCGACAGGGGGCGGAGTCACCCCTCCACTTT. Its translation: CASSVRQGAESPLHF.

The chain employs TRBV11-2 and TRBJ2-7; 8 positions match TRBD1. The V segment lost 5 bases and the J segment 0 bases; nucleotides outside the gene matches: 6. The germline CDR1 and CDR2 sequences are SGHAT and FQNNGV. The CDR3 spans 15 residues. CDR3 sequence: CASSRKGQVSYEQYV. The CDR3 DNA sequence: TGTGCCAGCAGCCGTAAGGGACAGGTCTCCTACGAGCAGTACGTC.

CDR3 DNA: TGTGCCAGCAGCTTCCGGACAGTACTGGGCACTGAAGCTTTCTTT. Translating gives CASSFRTVLGTEAFF. The genes are TRBV14 and TRBJ1-1, with D possibly TRBD1 on 6 matching bases. From germline, CDR1 is SGHDN and CDR2 FVKESK. Trimming took 5 bases from V and 4 from J, leaving 17 bases between them. CDR3 length: 15 amino acids.

This sequence joins TRBV5-1 and TRBJ2-5; no clear D gene. The ends were cut back, 5 bases at V and 0 bases at J, with 5 bases in the middle. This CDR3 region has 12 residues. In germline, CDR1 is SGHRS, CDR2 YFSETQ. DNA of the CDR3: TGCGCCAGCAGATCAAACCAAGAGACCCAGTACTTC. Translating it yields CASRSNQETQYF.

The chain joins TRBV11-2 to TRBJ1-1; unclear D gene. V shed 2 bases and J shed 1 base, with 5 bases lying between them. Germline CDR1 SGHAT, CDR2 FQNNGV. The CDR3 loop spans 13 amino acids. As DNA, the CDR3 is TGTGCCAGCAGCTTAACAGAGAACACTGAAGCTTTCTTT. It specifies CASSLTENTEAFF.

This clone has just a few counts. CDR3 residues: CASRLGQENYGYTF. The CDR3 bases are TGTGCCAGCCGCCTAGGACAGGAGAACTATGGCTACACCTTC. This chain joins TRBV6-1 and TRBJ1-2, with 7 bases that match TRBD1. Per the germline V gene, CDR1 is MNHNS and CDR2 is SASEGT. The CDR3 has 14 residues. V gave up 8 bases and J gave up 2 bases; unmatched junction bases: 8.

This clone was counted at least ten times. The rearrangement links TRBV5-1 to TRBJ2-7; D is perhaps TRBD1 (6 bases). The V gene's germline CDR1 is SGHRS and CDR2 YFSETQ. The CDR3 sequence is 17 residues long. Trimming took off 0 bases at V and 5 bases at J, with 21 bases between the two ends. The CDR3 protein is CASSLVQGPPRDDEQYV. CDR3 sequence (DNA): TGCGCCAGCAGCTTGGTGCAGGGGCCTCCTAGGGACGACGAGCAGTACGTC.